These 16 T cell receptor beta chains originate from one sample sequenced in a study of blood T cell repertoires in COVID-19. Libraries were prepared by immunoSEQ multiplex PCR; TCRdb keeps only in-frame clonotypes and omits some of them. The sample consists of approximately 150,000 clones, around nine tenths of them appearing once. Sequenced: peripheral blood. All receptors derive from a woman aged 45-65 years with active or convalescent COVID-19.

This clone was recorded once. V is TRBV27 and J is TRBJ2-7, with 11 bases matching TRBD1. The CDR3 covers 16 residues. J was trimmed by 1 base and V by 6 bases; bases with no gene match: 8. CDR1 is MNHEY and CDR2 is SMNVEV in the germline V gene (reference sequence). CDR3 sequence reads: CASSSLGQGASYEQYF. The CDR3 coding sequence is TGTGCCAGCAGCTCCCTCGGACAGGGGGCATCCTACGAGCAGTACTTC.

CDR3: CASSTRGQGGNTEAFF. CDR3 DNA: TGTGCCAGCAGCACTAGAGGACAGGGGGGGAACACTGAAGCTTTCTTT. This sequence joins TRBV7-2 and TRBJ1-1; 10 nucleotides match TRBD1. Germline CDR1 is SGHTA and CDR2 is FQGNSA. CDR3 length equals 16 residues. Losses at the gene ends were 5 bases for V and 1 base for J; bases not matched to a gene: 7.

In its sample, this clone is medium-sized. The V call is TRBV6-5, the J call TRBJ1-5; the D is unclear. The V end was cut by 0 bases, the J end by 3 bases, with 9 bases between. CDR1 MNHEY and CDR2 SVGAGI come from the germline V gene. This CDR3 spans 15 amino acids. The CDR3 spells CASSYSGRNNQPQHF. DNA for the CDR3: TGTGCCAGCAGTTACTCCGGCAGGAACAATCAGCCCCAGCATTTT.

The chain links TRBV6-5 to TRBJ2-5; 8 bases are shared with TRBD2. Germline values: CDR1 MNHEY, CDR2 SVGAGI. The CDR3 covers 14 residues. The junction had 4 bases not matched to a gene; V was cut back by 3 bases and J by 4 bases. DNA of the CDR3: TGTGCCAGCAGTTATGGACTAGCAAGAGAGACCCAGTACTTC. Translating it yields CASSYGLARETQYF.

The V and J genes are TRBV6-2 or TRBV6-3 and TRBJ1-1, with 9 bases aligning to TRBD1. After removal of 5 bases from V and 4 bases from J, the junction contained 5 bases not matched to a gene. The CDR3 has 14 residues. CDR1 and CDR2 from the germline V gene are MNHEY and SVGEGT. As DNA, the CDR3 is TGTGCCAGCAGTCCCGGGACAGGGTTCACTGAAGCTTTCTTT. This encodes CASSPGTGFTEAFF.

The genes are TRBV5-1 and TRBJ2-3; 7 bases are shared with TRBD1. Germline loops: CDR1 SGHRS, CDR2 YFSETQ. This CDR3 comprises 13 residues. Germline trimming cut 4 bases from V and 5 bases from J; bases unmatched to any gene: 4. The CDR3 sequence: CASSRGQIDTQYF. The CDR3 DNA reads TGCGCCAGCAGCAGGGGGCAGATAGATACGCAGTATTTT.

The rearrangement joins TRBV21-1 to TRBJ1-5. TRBV21-1 is a recognized pseudogene. The CDR3 is made up of 18 amino acids. For the CDR3, the DNA is TGTGCCAGCAGCAAAGTGGGAGGGAACGTGGGGTCTAATCAGCCCCAGCATTTT. This translates into CASSKVGGNVGSNQPQHF.

The chain links TRBV20-1 to TRBJ1-5, with 7 bases aligning to TRBD1. V lost 3 bases, J lost 1 base, and 6 bases stayed unmatched. The CDR3 contains 15 residues. CDR1 is DFQATT, CDR2 SNEGSKA, per germline (reference sequence). CDR3 loop: CSASRQGNSNQPQHF. The CDR3 region has the DNA TGCAGTGCTAGTCGACAGGGAAACAGCAATCAGCCCCAGCATTTT.

V and J are TRBV27 and TRBJ1-5; D may be TRBD1 (5 bases). V was clipped by 3 bases and J by 0 bases, with 9 bases between them. The germline CDR1 and CDR2 sequences are MNHEY and SMNVEV (reference sequence). The CDR3 is 15 residues long. CDR3 sequence (DNA): TGTGCCAGCAGTTTTGGACATCTTAGCAATCAGCCCCAGCATTTT. Residues: CASSFGHLSNQPQHF.

The chain combines TRBV6-1 with TRBJ1-1, with D maybe TRBD1 (6 bases). The germline gives CDR1 MNHNS, CDR2 SASEGT. This CDR3 is 14 amino acids long. Trimming cost V 1 base and J 11 bases, with 17 bases left between them. CDR3 DNA sequence: TGTGCCAGCAGTGAAGGGGGGGGGCGCAGAGCGGCTTTCTTT. Protein product: CASSEGGGRRAAFF.

V usage is TRBV30 and J usage is TRBJ2-3; the match to TRBD2 covers 9 bases. This CDR3 has 13 residues. V lost 8 bases to trimming and J lost 6 bases; unmatched junction nucleotides: 9. Germline loops: CDR1 GTSNPN, CDR2 SVGIG (reference sequence). The chain's CDR3 is CARIGGRGDTQYF. The CDR3 coding sequence is TGTGCCCGTATAGGCGGGAGGGGGGATACGCAGTATTTT. The variable domain in full, completed from reference TRBV30 and TRBJ2-3, reads SQTIHQWPATLVQPVGSPLSLECTVEGTSNPNLYWYRQAAGRGLQLLFYSVGIGQISSEVPQNLSASRPQDRQFILSSKKLLLSDSGFYLCARIGGRGDTQYFGPGTRLTVL.

The V and J genes are TRBV9 and TRBJ2-3, with a weak D call TRBD1 (6 bases). This CDR3 spans 15 amino acids. Trimming left V 2 bases short and J 4 bases short, with 14 bases between. Germline lookup yields CDR1 SGDLS and CDR2 YYNGEE. CDR3 loop: CASSVTGRLSDTQYF. The CDR3 DNA reads as TGTGCCAGCAGCGTCACAGGGCGTCTCTCAGATACGCAGTATTTT.

The chain is built from TRBV29-1 and TRBJ2-1, with 9 bases identical to TRBD1. The CDR3 consists of 16 residues. Germline CDR1 and CDR2: SQVTM and ANQGSEA. V shed 1 base, J shed 0 bases, and the junction held 4 bases outside the gene matches. Here the CDR3 reads CSVEGDRDGSYNEQFF. The CDR3 nucleotides read TGCAGCGTTGAAGGGGACAGGGATGGCTCCTACAATGAGCAGTTCTTC.

This clone occurred once. This chain joins TRBV30 and TRBJ1-1; D is unclear. Germline assignment: CDR1 GTSNPN and CDR2 SVGIG (reference sequence). CDR3 length: 13 residues. V dropped 4 bases and J dropped 4 bases, with 13 bases sitting between them. DNA of the CDR3: TGTGCCTGGAATGAGGGCACAAGCACTGAAGCTTTCTTT. Protein: CAWNEGTSTEAFF.

The DNA for the CDR3 is TGTGCCACCAGTGATTCGCAGGGCTCTGGAAACACCATATATTTT. Protein sequence: CATSDSQGSGNTIYF. V and J are TRBV24-1 and TRBJ1-3; possible D gene TRBD1, 5 bases. CDR1 KGHDR and CDR2 SFDVKD come from the germline V gene. Trimming took off 2 bases at V and 0 bases at J, with 7 bases between the two ends. The CDR3 totals 15 residues.

The genes are TRBV7-8 and TRBJ2-3; D possibly corresponds to TRBD1 (5 bases). V lost 3 bases and J 3 bases, leaving 7 bases between the germline ends. Germline V lookup: CDR1 SGHVS, CDR2 FQNEAQ. The CDR3 consists of 13 residues. CDR3 region: CASSFKGTDTQYF. The CDR3 region has the DNA TGTGCCAGCAGCTTTAAGGGGACAGATACGCAGTATTTT.